This T cell receptor beta chain was sequenced during a study of T cells in localized non-small cell lung cancer. This CDR3 has 15 amino acids. CDR1 MDHEN and CDR2 SYDVKM come from the germline V gene. V was cut by 2 bases and J by 5 bases, with 16 bases left in between. As for this clone: Its target is not known.

Assay: immunoSEQ multiplex PCR; the TCRdb copy retains only in-frame clones and omits some. The sample has tens of thousands of clones; almost 85% are singletons. Findings of the study overall: Patients showing higher blood T cell density tended to see longer overall survival. The tumor had only one region sequenced, so heterogeneity remains possible. A median roughly 50 of the top 100 tumor clones appeared in adjacent lung.

Sequencing used peripheral blood, obtained before any cancer treatment. This chain joins TRBV28 and TRBJ2-7, with a weak D call TRBD1 (5 bases). The source is a female donor older than 55 with stage I lung adenocarcinoma. CDR3 sequence reads: CASSLVVAGSNEQYF. The CDR3 DNA sequence: TGTGCCAGCAGTTTAGTAGTGGCAGGGTCCAACGAGCAGTACTTC.